A selection of T cell receptor beta chains follows, all from one sample in a study of cytomegalovirus exposure and HLA in healthy donors. Clones were sequenced by immunoSEQ multiplex PCR, and TCRdb holds only the in-frame ones, with some missing. The sample carries approximately 150,000 clones, roughly nine tenths recorded once. The sample comprised PBMCs. These receptors all come from a woman in her late teens or twenties in good health and CMV-seropositive. Both conserved end residues are part of each CDR3. The order of the fields is CDR3 length, V gene, clone size, D gene, J gene, CDR3 DNA, CDR3 protein. D genes are given only for firm matches. Only part of the rows carry a size: once, few, many, or a class if the clone is expanded.

>16|TRBV15|.|.|TRBJ2-3
TGTGCCACCAGCAGAGAGTCAGCAGGGAGCACAGATACGCAGTATTTT
CATSRESAGSTDTQYF
>14|TRBV5-1|.|.|TRBJ2-7
TGCGCCAGCAGCTTGGCTGGGGCCGACTACGAGCAGTACTTC
CASSLAGADYEQYF
>17|TRBV27|.|.|TRBJ2-2
TGTGCCAGCAGTTTATTCGCCGCTCTCGCGGGAACCGGGGAGCTGTTTTTT
CASSLFAALAGTGELFF
>15|TRBV2|.|.|TRBJ2-5
TGTGCCAGCAGTGAAGCGATGACAATCCAAGAGACCCAGTACTTC
CASSEAMTIQETQYF
>15|TRBV7-9|once|TRBD2|TRBJ2-7
TGTGCCAGCAGCCCGGGAGCGGGAGCTGCTAACGAGCAGTACTTC
CASSPGAGAANEQYF
>16|TRBV4-3|.|TRBD1|TRBJ2-7
TGCGCCAGCAGCCGTGGACAGGTAGCCGACGGCTACGAGCAGTACTTC
CASSRGQVADGYEQYF
>16|TRBV13|once|TRBD2|TRBJ2-7
TGTGCCAGCAGCTTAGGGCCGCTAGCGGAGGCCTACGAGCAGTACTTC
CASSLGPLAEAYEQYF
>12|TRBV29-1|few|TRBD1|TRBJ2-4
TGCAGCGTCACAGGGGTGGGGGACATTCAGTACTTC
CSVTGVGDIQYF
>12|TRBV6-6|.|.|TRBJ1-3
TGTGCCAGCAGTCCGACAGGAAACACCATATATTTT
CASSPTGNTIYF
>15|TRBV18|.|.|TRBJ1-3
TGTGCCAGCTCAAGACAGCCGACCTCTGGAAACACCATATATTTT
CASSRQPTSGNTIYF
>18|TRBV9|.|TRBD1|TRBJ1-1
TGTGCCAGCAGCGTAGTCCCGGGACAGGGGCCGATGAACACTGAAGCTTTCTTT
CASSVVPGQGPMNTEAFF
>14|TRBV9|.|.|TRBJ1-3
TGTGCCAGCAGCGTAACAGCATCTGGAAACACCATATATTTT
CASSVTASGNTIYF
>14|TRBV9|.|TRBD1|TRBJ1-1
TGTGCCAGCAGCGGTATAACAGGGGCCTCTGAAGCTTTCTTT
CASSGITGASEAFF
>16|TRBV13|.|TRBD2|TRBJ2-1
TGTGCCAGCAGTCTAAGACTAGCGGGACTGGAGAATGAGCAGTTCTTC
CASSLRLAGLENEQFF
>13|TRBV7-9|.|.|TRBJ1-1
TGTGCCAGCAGCTTCGGAGGGAACACTGAAGCTTTCTTT
CASSFGGNTEAFF
>15|TRBV15|.|TRBD1|TRBJ1-1
TGTGCCACCAGCAGACGGACAGGGGGCCACACTGAAGCTTTCTTT
CATSRRTGGHTEAFF
>10|TRBV20-1|.|.|TRBJ1-2
TGCAGTGCCGAGGCGGATGGCTACACCTTC
CSAEADGYTF
>12|TRBV6-5|.|.|TRBJ2-5
TGTGCCAGCAGATCGGTTGGAGAGACCCAGTACTTC
CASRSVGETQYF
>18|TRBV27|.|TRBD2|TRBJ2-1
TGTGCCAGCAGTTTATCGAACACTTTAGCGGGGGTTTACAATGAGCAGTTCTTC
CASSLSNTLAGVYNEQFF
>14|TRBV2|.|.|TRBJ1-6
TGTGCCAGCAGGCCCCCAGAGGTAGCTTCACCCCTCCACTTT
CASRPPEVASPLHF
>14|TRBV27|.|.|TRBJ1-2
TGTGCCAGCAGACTAGGAGCCGGGGGCTATGGCTACACCTTC
CASRLGAGGYGYTF
>13|TRBV27|.|.|TRBJ2-2
TGTGCCAGCAGTTCCCTAACCCCCGGGGAGCTGTTTTTT
CASSSLTPGELFF
>15|TRBV5-4|.|TRBD2|TRBJ2-5
TGTGCCAGCAGCTGGACTAGCGGGAGACAAGAGACCCAGTACTTC
CASSWTSGRQETQYF
>16|TRBV27|.|.|TRBJ2-3
TGTGCCAGCAGTCTTCTGACAGGGACTGGGGGAGATACGCAGTATTTT
CASSLLTGTGGDTQYF
>15|TRBV6-5|.|.|TRBJ1-1
TGTGCCAGCGTTCCATTCAGGGGTGCGGACACTGAAGCTTTCTTT
CASVPFRGADTEAFF
>14|TRBV5-4|.|.|TRBJ2-5
TGTGCCAGCAGCCACAGGGGGGGCACGGAGACCCAGTACTTC
CASSHRGGTETQYF
>15|TRBV7-8|.|.|TRBJ2-7
TGTGCCAGCAGCTCCCCGTCAACGGGCTCCTACGAGCAGTACTTC
CASSSPSTGSYEQYF
>14|TRBV7-2|.|.|TRBJ2-3
TGTGCCAGCAGCCGAGACAGCCCGGCAGATACGCAGTATTTT
CASSRDSPADTQYF
>13|TRBV15|once|.|TRBJ2-1
TGTGCCACCAGCGGCGGGACAGCCAATGAGCAGTTCTTC
CATSGGTANEQFF
>16|TRBV5-1|.|.|TRBJ2-2
TGCGCCAGCAGCTTGGCGGGGAAAGGGGGCACCGGGGAGCTGTTTTTT
CASSLAGKGGTGELFF
>15|TRBV14|.|TRBD1|TRBJ2-5
TGTGCCAGCAGCCAAGGCAGGGGGCACCAAGAGACCCAGTACTTC
CASSQGRGHQETQYF
>12|TRBV6-5|.|.|TRBJ1-1
TGTGCCAGCAGCGGTATGAACACTGAAGCTTTCTTT
CASSGMNTEAFF
>14|TRBV2|.|TRBD2|TRBJ2-1
TGTGCCAGCAAAGAAGCGGGAGGGGCTAATGAGCAGTTCTTC
CASKEAGGANEQFF
>15|TRBV7-9|.|.|TRBJ2-5
TGTGCCAGCAGCTTAGAGGGACTGATCCAAGAGACCCAGTACTTC
CASSLEGLIQETQYF
>15|TRBV6-5|.|TRBD2|TRBJ2-2
TGTGCCAGCAGCCTACTAGCGGGAACGGGCGGGGAGCTGTTTTTT
CASSLLAGTGGELFF
>14|TRBV19|.|.|TRBJ1-4
TGTGCCAGTAGTATCGGGACTCGGGATGAAAAACTGTTTTTT
CASSIGTRDEKLFF
>15|TRBV9|.|TRBD1|TRBJ2-7
TGTGCCAGCAGCGAGGGGACAGGGGCCGACTACGAGCAGTACTTC
CASSEGTGADYEQYF
>15|TRBV6-5|.|TRBD1|TRBJ1-1
TGTGCCAGCAGTCGGGGGGACAGGTTGAACACTGAAGCTTTCTTT
CASSRGDRLNTEAFF
>19|TRBV11-2|.|.|TRBJ2-6
TGTGCCAGCAGCTTAGTAGGACAGACTTCATACTCTGGGGCCAACGTCCTGACTTTC
CASSLVGQTSYSGANVLTF
>13|TRBV4-1|.|TRBD1|TRBJ1-1
TGCGCCAGCAGCCAGGGACAGGAACATGAAGCTTTCTTT
CASSQGQEHEAFF
>17|TRBV7-9|.|TRBD1|TRBJ2-7
TGTGCCAGCAGCTCCCGACCCGACAGGGCTTTGACCTACGAGCAGTACTTC
CASSSRPDRALTYEQYF
>17|TRBV11-2|.|TRBD2|TRBJ2-7
TGTGCCAGCAGCCCCCCCTCCGGGCGGGAGCTATCCTACGAGCAGTACTTC
CASSPPSGRELSYEQYF
>13|TRBV19|.|.|TRBJ1-1
TGTGCCAGTAGTCCGGGGTGGAACACTGAAGCTTTCTTT
CASSPGWNTEAFF
>17|TRBV4-3|.|.|TRBJ2-3
TGCGCCAGCAGCCAAGAGGTAGCAGGGGTTTTATCAGATACGCAGTATTTT
CASSQEVAGVLSDTQYF
>12|TRBV19|.|TRBD1|TRBJ1-2
TGTGCCAGCACCGGGACAGCCTATGGCTACACCTTC
CASTGTAYGYTF
>16|TRBV7-8|once|TRBD1|TRBJ2-7
TGTGCCAGCAGCGGATACGGACAGGGAAATCCCTACGAGCAGTACTTC
CASSGYGQGNPYEQYF
>16|TRBV5-6|once|TRBD2|TRBJ2-2
TGTGCCAGCAGCTATCTAGCGGGAGGCTTCACCGGGGAGCTGTTTTTT
CASSYLAGGFTGELFF
>15|TRBV27|.|TRBD1|TRBJ2-2
TGTGCCAGCAGTGACAGGGGGTTGATCACCGGGGAGCTGTTTTTT
CASSDRGLITGELFF
>11|TRBV29-1|.|.|TRBJ2-7
TGCAGCGTATTACTCTCCTACGAGCAGTACTTC
CSVLLSYEQYF
>14|TRBV5-1|.|TRBD1|TRBJ2-7
TGCGCCAGCAGCTTGGTGGCAGGGGGCGACGAGCAGTACTTC
CASSLVAGGDEQYF
>12|TRBV6-5|.|.|TRBJ2-2
TGTGCCAGCAGTTACTCGCGCGGGGAGCTGTTTTTT
CASSYSRGELFF
>16|TRBV27|.|TRBD1|TRBJ2-7
TGTGCCAGCTTGACAGGGGGTAAACCGTCCTCCTACGAGCAGTACTTC
CASLTGGKPSSYEQYF